This TCR beta chain came from a study of blood T cell repertoires in COVID-19. TCRdb keeps only in-frame clones here, not all; method: immunoSEQ multiplex PCR. The sample shows roughly 270,000 clones, approximately 82% of them seen only once. The count of this clone is one. The CDR3 is made up of 12 amino acids. Trimming removed 4 bases at V and 2 bases at J, with 8 bases between. Germline loops: CDR1 SQVTM, CDR2 ANQGSEA. The J gene is TRBJ2-5, the V gene TRBV29-1, with a weak D call TRBD2 (5 bases). This sequence originates from a man aged 40-49 years who had been exposed to COVID-19. What was sequenced was PBMCs or T cells enriched from blood (not recorded which). The CDR3 is CSVASSQETQYF. CDR3 coding DNA: TGCAGCGTTGCTAGCAGTCAAGAGACCCAGTACTTC. Full variable domain (missing parts from reference TRBV29-1 and TRBJ2-5): SAVISQKPSRDICQRGTSLTIQCQVDSQVTMMFWYRQQPGQSLTLIATANQGSEATYESGFVIDKFPISRPNLTFSTLTVSNMSPEDSSIYLCSVASSQETQYFGPGTRLLVL.